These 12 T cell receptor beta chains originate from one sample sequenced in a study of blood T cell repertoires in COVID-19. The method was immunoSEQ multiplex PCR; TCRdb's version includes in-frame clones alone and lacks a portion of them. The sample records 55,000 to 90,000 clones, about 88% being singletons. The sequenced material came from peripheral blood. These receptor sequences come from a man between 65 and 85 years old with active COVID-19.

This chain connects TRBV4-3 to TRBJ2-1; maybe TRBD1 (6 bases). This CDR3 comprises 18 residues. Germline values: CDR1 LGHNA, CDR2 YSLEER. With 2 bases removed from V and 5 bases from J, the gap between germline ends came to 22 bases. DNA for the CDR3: TGCGCCAGCAGCCAAAGGCCCCCGGGGACACCGTATGACAATGAGCAGTTCTTC. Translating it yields CASSQRPPGTPYDNEQFF.

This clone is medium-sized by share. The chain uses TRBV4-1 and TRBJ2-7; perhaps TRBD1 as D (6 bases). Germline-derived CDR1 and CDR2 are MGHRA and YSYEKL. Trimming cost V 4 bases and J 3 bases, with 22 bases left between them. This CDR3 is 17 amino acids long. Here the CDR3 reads CASSPLAPGTFGYEQYF. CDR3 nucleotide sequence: TGCGCCAGCAGCCCACTTGCCCCCGGGACATTCGGCTACGAGCAGTACTTC.

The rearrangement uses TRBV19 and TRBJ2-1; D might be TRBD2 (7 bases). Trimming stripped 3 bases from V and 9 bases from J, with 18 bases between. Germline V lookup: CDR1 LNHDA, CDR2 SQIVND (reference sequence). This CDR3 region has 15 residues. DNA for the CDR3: TGTGCCAGTAGTATGCTAGCGGCCAAGGGGGGTGAGCAGTTCTTC. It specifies CASSMLAAKGGEQFF.

The CDR3 coding sequence is TGTGCCAGCAGCACTAGACGGTCCCCCTACGAGCAGTACTTC. Amino acid sequence: CASSTRRSPYEQYF. The chain combines TRBV7-2 with TRBJ2-7; D possibly corresponds to TRBD2 (5 bases). Germline V gives CDR1 SGHTA, CDR2 FQGNSA. Trimming stripped 5 bases from V and 2 bases from J, with 13 bases between. CDR3 size: 14 residues. Drawing the rest from reference TRBV7-2 and TRBJ2-7, the complete variable domain is GAGVSQSPSNKVTEKGKDVELRCDPISGHTALYWYRQSLGQGLEFLIYFQGNSAPDKSGLPSDRFSAERTGGSVSTLTIQRTQQEDSAVYLCASSTRRSPYEQYFGPGTRLTVT.

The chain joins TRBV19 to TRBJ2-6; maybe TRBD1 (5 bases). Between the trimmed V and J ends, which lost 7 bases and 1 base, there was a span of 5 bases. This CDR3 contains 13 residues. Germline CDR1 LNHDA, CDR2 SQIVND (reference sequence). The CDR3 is CASTGSGANVLTF. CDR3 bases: TGTGCCAGTACAGGGTCTGGGGCCAACGTCCTGACTTTC. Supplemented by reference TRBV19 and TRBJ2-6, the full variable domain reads DGGITQSPKYLFRKEGQNVTLSCEQNLNHDAMYWYRQDPGQGLRLIYYSQIVNDFQKGDIAEGYSVSREKKESFPLTVTSAQKNPTAFYLCASTGSGANVLTFGAGSRLTVL.

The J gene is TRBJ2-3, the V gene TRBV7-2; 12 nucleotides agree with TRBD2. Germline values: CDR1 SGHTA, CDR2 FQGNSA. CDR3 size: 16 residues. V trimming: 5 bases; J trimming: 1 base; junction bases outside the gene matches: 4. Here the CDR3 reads CASSPRTSGGTDTQYF. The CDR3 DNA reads TGTGCCAGCAGCCCACGGACTAGCGGGGGCACAGATACGCAGTATTTT.

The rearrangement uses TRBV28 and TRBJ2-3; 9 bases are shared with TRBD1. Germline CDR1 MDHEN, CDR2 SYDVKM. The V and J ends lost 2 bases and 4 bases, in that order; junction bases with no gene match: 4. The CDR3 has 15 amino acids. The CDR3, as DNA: TGTGCCAGCAGTTTAGGGGACAGGGTGGCAGATACGCAGTATTTT. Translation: CASSLGDRVADTQYF.

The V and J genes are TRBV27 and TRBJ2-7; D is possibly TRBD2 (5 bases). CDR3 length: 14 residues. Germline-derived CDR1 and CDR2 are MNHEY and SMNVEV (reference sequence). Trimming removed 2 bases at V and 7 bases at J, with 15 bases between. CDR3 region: CASSLGLAGGEQYF. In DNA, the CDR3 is TGTGCCAGCAGTTTAGGTCTAGCAGGCGGGGAGCAGTACTTC.

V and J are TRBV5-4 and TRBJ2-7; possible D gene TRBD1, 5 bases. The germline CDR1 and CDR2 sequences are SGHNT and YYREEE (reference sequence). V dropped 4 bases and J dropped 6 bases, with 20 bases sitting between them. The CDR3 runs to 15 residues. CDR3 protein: CASSQTQGGRLEQYF. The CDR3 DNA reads TGTGCCAGCAGCCAAACCCAGGGTGGGCGGCTCGAGCAGTACTTC. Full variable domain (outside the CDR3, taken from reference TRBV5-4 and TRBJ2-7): ETGVTQSPTHLIKTRGQQVTLRCSSQSGHNTVSWYQQALGQGPQFIFQYYREEENGRGNFPPRFSGLQFPNYSSELNVNALELDDSALYLCASSQTQGGRLEQYFGPGTRLTVT.

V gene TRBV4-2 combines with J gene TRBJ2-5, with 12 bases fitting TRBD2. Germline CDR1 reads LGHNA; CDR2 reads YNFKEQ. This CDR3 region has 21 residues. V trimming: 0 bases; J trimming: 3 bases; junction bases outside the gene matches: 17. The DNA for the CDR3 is TGTGCCAGCAGCCAAGATGAGGGGTGGGTGAGGCTAGCGGGAGGGGAAGAGACCCAGTACTTC. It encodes CASSQDEGWVRLAGGEETQYF.

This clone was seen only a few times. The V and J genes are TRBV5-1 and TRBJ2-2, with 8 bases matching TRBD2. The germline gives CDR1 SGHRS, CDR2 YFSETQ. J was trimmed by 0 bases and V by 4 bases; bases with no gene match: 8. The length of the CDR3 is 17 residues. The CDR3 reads CASSSPTSGANTGELFF. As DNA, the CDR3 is TGCGCCAGCAGCAGCCCTACTAGCGGTGCGAACACCGGGGAGCTGTTTTTT.

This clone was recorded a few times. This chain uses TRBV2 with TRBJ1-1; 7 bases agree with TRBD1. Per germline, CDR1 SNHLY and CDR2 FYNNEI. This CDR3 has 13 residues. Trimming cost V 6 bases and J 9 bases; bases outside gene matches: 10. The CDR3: CASRGFDRAKAFF. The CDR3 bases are TGTGCCAGCAGGGGATTCGACAGGGCGAAAGCTTTCTTT.